These T cell receptor beta chains were read from a single sample in a study of T-cell reconstitution after alpha-beta-depleted transplantation in children. TCRdb itself ran the PCR reads through MiXCR, one entry per CDR3 protein. Among 700,000 to 950,000 distinct CDR3 sequences listed, around 17% were seen once. Sequenced here: PBMCs, mostly from graft donor cells, sampled 360 days after TCRalphabeta/CD19-depleted stem cell transplant. These receptors all stem from a male patient aged 5 to 17 who had a stem cell transplant for acute lymphoblastic leukemia, so the T cells may come from the graft donor. Each CDR3 is given with its conserved first and last residue. The D gene is left open where the match is weak. Clone sizes are given selectively: once, few, many, or a class where the clone is expanded.

size,D,J,length,V,CDR3,DNA
many,-,TRBJ2-5,15,TRBV29-1,CSAPPESGVRETQYF,TGCAGCGCACCACCAGAGTCGGGAGTAAGGGAGACCCAGTACTTC
few,TRBD2,TRBJ2-1,18,TRBV4-1,CASSLRGLAGEARDEQFF,TGCGCCAGCAGCCTCCGAGGACTAGCGGGAGAAGCACGCGATGAGCAGTTCTTC
many,TRBD2,TRBJ2-1,15,TRBV2,CASRRAGGRWGEQFF,TGTGCCAGCAGAAGAGCGGGAGGCCGTTGGGGTGAGCAGTTCTTC
-,-,TRBJ2-6,14,TRBV18,CASSRPSGANVLTF,TGTGCCAGCTCACGCCCCTCTGGGGCCAACGTCCTGACTTTC
few,TRBD1,TRBJ2-7,15,TRBV5-1,CASSRTGTGLYEQYF,TGCGCCAGCAGCCGGACCGGGACAGGGTTGTACGAGCAGTACTTC
-,-,TRBJ2-5,12,TRBV7-8,CASSLGQSSQYF,TGTGCCAGCAGCTTAGGGCAGTCTTCCCAGTACTTC
many,-,TRBJ2-3,16,TRBV15,CATSSQRRGSTDTQYF,TGTGCCACCAGCAGCCAAAGGAGAGGGAGCACAGATACGCAGTATTTT
-,TRBD2,TRBJ2-4,15,TRBV20-1,CSADRRASGLDIQYF,TGCAGTGCGGATAGACGGGCTAGCGGGCTTGACATTCAGTACTTC
-,TRBD2,TRBJ2-2,17,TRBV5-1,CASSLGLAALGAGELFF,TGCGCCAGCAGCTTGGGACTAGCGGCCCTCGGAGCCGGGGAGCTGTTTTTT
few,-,TRBJ1-5,15,TRBV5-1,CASSLIPGVNQPQHF,TGCGCCAGCAGCTTGATCCCAGGGGTAAATCAGCCCCAGCATTTT
few,-,TRBJ1-1,15,TRBV5-5,CASSSYGLGNTEAFF,TGTGCCAGCAGCTCGTATGGTTTAGGGAACACTGAAGCTTTCTTT
few,-,TRBJ2-5,13,TRBV5-1,CASSSPNGAHQYF,TGCGCCAGCAGCTCGCCCAACGGGGCCCACCAGTACTTC
-,-,TRBJ2-3,14,TRBV29-1,CSVDGRQTTDTQYF,TGCAGCGTTGACGGTCGGCAGACCACAGATACGCAGTATTTT
few,TRBD2,TRBJ2-7,17,TRBV12-3/TRBV12-4,CASSFRLAGGSPNEQYF,TGTGCCAGCAGTTTTCGGCTAGCGGGAGGGTCCCCCAACGAGCAGTACTTC
few,-,TRBJ2-3,15,TRBV20-1,CSAREPGKSTDTQYF,TGCAGTGCTAGAGAGCCGGGGAAGAGCACAGATACGCAGTATTTT
-,-,TRBJ2-3,14,TRBV29-1,CSVLERYSTDTQYF,TGCAGCGTTCTGGAGCGGTATAGCACAGATACGCAGTATTTT
few,TRBD2,TRBJ2-3,16,TRBV20-1,CSVGTSGYSSTDTQYF,TGCAGTGTTGGGACTAGCGGGTATTCTAGCACAGATACGCAGTATTTT
many,-,TRBJ1-1,18,TRBV27,CASSLGSVRKGEPTEAFF,TGTGCCAGCAGTTTAGGGTCGGTGCGAAAGGGGGAACCTACTGAAGCTTTCTTT
many,TRBD2,TRBJ2-1,14,TRBV20-1,CSASSLAGINEQFF,TGCAGTGCTAGCTCTCTAGCGGGGATTAATGAGCAGTTCTTC
many,TRBD1,TRBJ2-7,14,TRBV5-1,CASKMDRAIYEQYF,TGCGCCAGCAAAATGGACAGGGCCATCTACGAGCAGTACTTC